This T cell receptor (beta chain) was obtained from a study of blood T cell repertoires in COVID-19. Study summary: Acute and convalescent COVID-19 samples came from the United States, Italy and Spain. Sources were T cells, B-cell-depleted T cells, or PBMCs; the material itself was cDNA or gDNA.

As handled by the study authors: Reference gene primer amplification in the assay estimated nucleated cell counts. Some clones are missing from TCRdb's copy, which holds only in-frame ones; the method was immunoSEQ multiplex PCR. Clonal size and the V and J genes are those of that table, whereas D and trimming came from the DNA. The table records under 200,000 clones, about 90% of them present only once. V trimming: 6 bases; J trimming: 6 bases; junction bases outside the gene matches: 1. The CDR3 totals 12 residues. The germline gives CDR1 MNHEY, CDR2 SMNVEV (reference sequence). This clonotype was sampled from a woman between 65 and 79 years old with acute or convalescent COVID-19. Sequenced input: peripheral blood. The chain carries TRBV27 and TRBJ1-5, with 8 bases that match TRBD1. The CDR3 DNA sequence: TGTGCCAGCAGGACAGGGGCTCAGCCCCAGCATTTT. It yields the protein CASRTGAQPQHF.